This T cell receptor (beta chain) was identified in a study of T-cell reconstitution after alpha-beta-depleted transplantation in children. General study findings and limits: About two months after transplant, alpha-beta T cells reportedly came from several hundred expanded graft clones. From newly produced T cells came most of the T-cell counts and diversity one year after transplant. Recipient T cells and thymic progenitors that survived were the source of the high TCRbeta diversity seen at day 60 in some patients.

V lost 2 bases and J lost 4, with 12 bases in between. The CDR3 extends over 15 amino acids. CDR1 is SGHTA, CDR2 FQGNSA, per germline. Details on this clonotype: As yet, its antigen is unknown.

Unique molecular identifiers were incorporated when the TCRbeta library was constructed. TCRdb called the PCR reads again in MiXCR, with one record for every CDR3 protein. The repertoire holds a few hundred thousand distinct CDR3 sequences, with roughly 16% as singletons. The clonotype originates from a boy under two years old who had a stem cell transplant for Wiskott-Aldrich syndrome, so the T cells may come from the graft donor. The chain employs TRBV7-2 and TRBJ2-1; D may be TRBD2 (6 bases). The sample in question was PBMCs, mostly from graft donor cells, obtained 360 days after TCRalphabeta/CD19-depleted stem cell transplant. The CDR3 DNA reads as TGTGCCAGCAGCTTACCACGGGGGTTTTACAATGAGCAGTTCTTC. Protein sequence: CASSLPRGFYNEQFF. The entire variable domain, with the rest obtained from reference TRBV7-2 and TRBJ2-1, is as follows: GAGVSQSPSNKVTEKGKDVELRCDPISGHTALYWYRQSLGQGLEFLIYFQGNSAPDKSGLPSDRFSAERTGGSVSTLTIQRTQQEDSAVYLCASSLPRGFYNEQFFGPGTRLTVL.